This entry lists 4 T cell receptor beta chains sequenced from one sample in a study of PD-L1 blockade in urothelial cancer (dated by TCRdb to 2016 to 2017). The library was built by means of the immunoSEQ multiplex PCR assay. As stored in TCRdb, this immuneACCESS dataset retains in-frame rearrangements with V and J assigned. A fraction of the clones does not appear; measured against another copy, unresolved V genes explain less than half of the discrepancy, and the remainder lacks a known reason. This sample comprises 100,000 or so clones, 70% to 85% of them detected only once. Jointly, the top ten make up 2% to 2.5% of the sample. The sample in question was PBMCs, obtained around atezolizumab (anti-PD-L1) treatment. The receptors come from a man aged 50 to 60 with urothelial cancer.

This chain uses TRBV28 with TRBJ2-1; D is uncertain. The CDR3 extends over 12 amino acids. CDR1 MDHEN and CDR2 SYDVKM come from the germline V gene. Trimming pared 6 bases from V and 8 bases from J, leaving 11 bases between. The CDR3: CASSSLVYEQFF. The CDR3 coding sequence is TGTGCCAGCAGCTCCCTAGTCTATGAGCAGTTCTTC.

This clone was found once. The chain uses TRBV15 and TRBJ2-1, with 11 bases lining up with TRBD2. The CDR3 loop spans 16 amino acids. With V trimmed by 3 bases and J by 8 bases, 9 bases remained unmatched. Germline V gene data show CDR1 as LNHNV and CDR2 as YYDKDF (reference sequence). This chain's CDR3 is CATSRPLAGGPYEQFF. Written as DNA, the CDR3 is TGTGCCACCAGCAGGCCTTTAGCGGGAGGGCCTTATGAGCAGTTCTTC.

Only a few counts were recorded for this clone. The chain uses TRBV2 and TRBJ2-7; 8 bases align to TRBD2. V shed 10 bases and J 4 bases; nucleotides not matched to a gene: 15. The CDR3 runs to 15 residues. CDR1 and CDR2 from the germline V gene are SNHLY and FYNNEI. The CDR3 sequence: CAIVRGDLMGYEQYF. In nucleotides, the CDR3 is TGTGCCATCGTGCGGGGGGACCTTATGGGGTACGAGCAGTACTTC.

This sequence joins TRBV5-4 and TRBJ2-7; TRBD1 matches at 9 bases. Trimming at V came to 0 bases and at J to 7 bases, leaving 8 bases not matched to a gene. Germline CDR1 is SGHNT and CDR2 is YYREEE (reference sequence). This CDR3 spans 15 amino acids. The CDR3 spells CASSLEGTGLREQYF. CDR3 coding DNA: TGTGCCAGCAGCTTGGAAGGGACAGGGCTACGTGAGCAGTACTTC.